This TCR beta chain was recovered during a study of T cell responses to AZD1222 COVID-19 vaccine. Measured with immunoSEQ multiplex PCR; TCRdb has only the in-frame clones, and not every one. Among 130,000 to 150,000 clones listed, 88% were seen once. Broader study findings: Clonal diversity was possibly underestimated, and the donors were mostly white British, with more females. Targeting of unmutated variant regions was reportedly seen in nearly half of spike-specific TCRs.

A word on this clone: Its antigen is unidentified.

V was trimmed by 2 bases and J by 8 bases, leaving 7 bases between them. Germline lookup yields CDR1 SGHDT and CDR2 YYEEEE. The CDR3 spans 11 residues. The receptor's source is an adult in good health. The source material was peripheral blood, sampled on day 0 of AZD1222 vaccination. The chain joins TRBV5-6 to TRBJ1-2, with a tentative D call TRBD1 (6 bases). CDR3 loop: CASSFQGGYTF. In DNA, the CDR3 is TGTGCCAGCAGCTTCCAGGGGGGCTACACCTTC.